The 7 T cell receptor beta chains in this list originate from one sample, sequenced in a study of T-cell reconstitution after alpha-beta-depleted transplantation in children. The authors prepared the TCRbeta library with unique molecular identifiers. TCRdb used MiXCR to reprocess the PCR reads, holding one entry per CDR3 protein. This sample has around 380,000 distinct CDR3 sequences; roughly 10% occur once, and the top ten carry over 4.5%. Material: PBMCs from the stem cell graft donor, obtained from the stem cell graft. The receptors were sampled from a human donor who donated a stem cell graft to a child with acute myeloid leukemia.

The chain recombines TRBV27 with TRBJ2-3, with a tentative D call TRBD1 (6 bases). CDR3 length equals 15 residues. The ends were cut back, 5 bases at V and 0 bases at J, with 12 bases in the middle. CDR1 is MNHEY, CDR2 SMNVEV, per germline (reference sequence). The CDR3 DNA reads as TGTGCCAGCAGTAGTTACAGGGATAGCACAGATACGCAGTATTTT. Amino acid sequence: CASSSYRDSTDTQYF.

A few counts support this clonotype. The chain has TRBV20-1 and TRBJ2-1; unclear D gene. The ends were cut back, 3 bases at V and 0 bases at J, with 18 bases in the middle. The CDR3 length is 17 residues. Germline V CDR1 and CDR2: DFQATT, SNEGSKA (reference sequence). The CDR3 DNA reads TGCAGTGCTAGGGGTGTAGTAGGCCGCAGCTCCTACAATGAGCAGTTCTTC. Its protein product is CSARGVVGRSSYNEQFF.

This clonotype appeared many times. This chain uses TRBV5-1 with TRBJ2-1, with no clear D. Germline assignment: CDR1 SGHRS and CDR2 YFSETQ. The CDR3 contains 15 residues. Trimming took 3 bases from V and 0 from J, leaving 10 bases between them. Here the CDR3 DNA reads TGCGCCAGCAGCTCCGCAGGCGGCTCCTACAATGAGCAGTTCTTC. Amino acid sequence: CASSSAGGSYNEQFF. Full variable domain (missing parts from reference TRBV5-1 and TRBJ2-1): KAGVTQTPRYLIKTRGQQVTLSCSPISGHRSVSWYQQTPGQGLQFLFEYFSETQRNKGNFPGRFSGRQFSNSRSEMNVSTLELGDSALYLCASSSAGGSYNEQFFGPGTRLTVL.

This rearrangement joins TRBV11-2 to TRBJ2-2; D possibly corresponds to TRBD2 (5 bases). Germline-derived CDR1 and CDR2 are SGHAT and FQNNGV. The CDR3 sequence is 17 residues long. The ends were cut back, 0 bases at V and 5 bases at J, with 16 bases in the middle. The CDR3 bases are TGTGCCAGCAGCTTAGAGGGCGTGGTAGCGCGGACCGGGGAGCTGTTTTTT. This gives the protein CASSLEGVVARTGELFF. Variable domain in full (rest from reference TRBV11-2 and TRBJ2-2): EAGVAQSPRYKIIEKRQSVAFWCNPISGHATLYWYQQILGQGPKLLIQFQNNGVVDDSQLPKDRFSAERLKGVDSTLKIQPAKLEDSAVYLCASSLEGVVARTGELFFGEGSRLTVL.

Only a few counts were recorded for this clonotype. The rearrangement joins TRBV19 to TRBJ1-3, with D tentatively TRBD1 (5 bases). Trimming shortened V by 7 bases and J by 0 bases, and 16 bases separated the two germline ends. The CDR3 runs 16 residues. CDR1 and CDR2 from the germline V gene are LNHDA and SQIVND (reference sequence). Here the CDR3 reads CASINRDQSSGNTIYF. In DNA form, the CDR3 reads TGTGCCAGTATTAACCGGGACCAAAGCTCTGGAAACACCATATATTTT.

There are a few counts of this clonotype. The chain couples TRBV10-3 to TRBJ2-3, with a possible D match to TRBD2 (6 bases). The CDR3 contains 16 residues. With 0 bases removed from V and 0 bases from J, the gap between germline ends came to 10 bases. The V gene's germline CDR1 is ENHRY and CDR2 SYGVKD. In nucleotides, the CDR3 is TGTGCCATCAGTGAGTCTCAAGCGGGCAGCACAGATACGCAGTATTTT. It specifies CAISESQAGSTDTQYF.

This clonotype was counted at least ten times. V usage is TRBV5-1 and J usage is TRBJ1-1, with D maybe TRBD1 (6 bases). Germline V lookup: CDR1 SGHRS, CDR2 YFSETQ. V lost 5 bases and J lost 0, with 14 bases in between. The length of the CDR3 is 15 residues. The CDR3 DNA sequence: TGCGCCAGCAGGGCAGGGGCGGTAGTGAACACTGAAGCTTTCTTT. This sequence encodes CASRAGAVVNTEAFF.